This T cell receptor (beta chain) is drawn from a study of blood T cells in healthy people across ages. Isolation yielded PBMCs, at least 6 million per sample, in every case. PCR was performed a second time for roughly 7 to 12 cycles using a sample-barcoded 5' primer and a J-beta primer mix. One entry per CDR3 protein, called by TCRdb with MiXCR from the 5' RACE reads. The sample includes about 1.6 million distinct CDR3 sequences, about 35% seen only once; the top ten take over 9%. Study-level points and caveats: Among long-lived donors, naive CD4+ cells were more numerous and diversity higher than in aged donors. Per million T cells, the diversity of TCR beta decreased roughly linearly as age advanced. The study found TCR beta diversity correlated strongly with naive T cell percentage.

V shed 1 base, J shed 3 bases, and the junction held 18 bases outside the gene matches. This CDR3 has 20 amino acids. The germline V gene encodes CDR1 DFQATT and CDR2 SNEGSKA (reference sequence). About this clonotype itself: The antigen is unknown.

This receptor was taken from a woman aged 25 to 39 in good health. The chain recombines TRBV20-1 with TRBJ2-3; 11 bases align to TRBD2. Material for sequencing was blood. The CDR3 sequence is CSARGGASGRTTFGTDTQYF. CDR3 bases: TGCAGTGCTAGAGGGGGAGCTAGCGGGAGGACCACCTTCGGGACAGATACGCAGTATTTT.